This T cell receptor (beta chain) emerged from a study of blood T cell repertoires in COVID-19. Study background: Donors in the United States, Italy and Spain gave samples during acute or convalescent COVID-19. The analysed material was cDNA or gDNA that came from T cells, B-cell-depleted T cells, or PBMCs.

This table comes from immunoSEQ multiplex PCR, and its TCRdb copy is limited to in-frame clones, with some not included. The sample yields approximately 81,000 clones, about 88% seen once. Trimming pared 0 bases from V and 7 bases from J, leaving 2 bases between. The CDR3 spans 11 residues. Germline CDR1 KGHDR, CDR2 SFDVKD. This chain uses TRBV24-1 with TRBJ1-2; D unresolved. Input material: peripheral blood. The origin of this receptor is a man between 65 and 85 years old with active or convalescent COVID-19. In DNA form, the CDR3 reads TGTGCCACCAGTGATTTGCGTGGCTACACCTTC. Its protein is CATSDLRGYTF.